In this sample, the clone carrying this TCR beta chain turned up many times. According to the study, TCR beta libraries were built with iRepertoire HTBI primers and CDR3-region Arm-PCR. In the authors' workflow: Identified across the samples were 50 to 70 TRBV segments and roughly 13 TRBJ segments. TCRdb re-derived calls from the multiplex PCR reads in MiXCR, one entry per CDR3 protein. TCRdb's processing, not the authors', yielded these V and J calls. The profile shows 430,000 or so distinct CDR3 sequences, about 21% of them singletons. This record comes from a study of regulatory T cells in long-lasting Graves disease. This sample's time point: persistent/refractory GD, antithyroid drugs over 5 years with positive TRAb. RNA from PBMCs was the source of the TCR library. V shed 6 bases and J 5 bases; nucleotides not matched to a gene: 6. Per the germline V gene, CDR1 is MNHNS and CDR2 is SASEGT. The CDR3 totals 15 residues.

Here the sequenced sample was peripheral blood mononuclear cells (PBMCs), taken when the disease was refractory, from a patient treated with antithyroid drugs. This receptor was obtained from a female donor with Graves disease. The rearrangement uses TRBV6-1 and TRBJ1-4, with TRBD1 matching 10 bases. As DNA, the CDR3 is TGTGCCAGCAGCCGTTCGGGACAGGGGAATGAAAAACTGTTTTTT. It translates to CASSRSGQGNEKLFF.